This T cell receptor beta chain was obtained from a study of vaccination and CD4 T cells after COVID-19 (dated by TCRdb to between 2022 and 2023). Some background on the complete study: Every convalescent patient had a positive nasal swab PCR test for SARS-CoV-2, with mild disease in nine or ten patients and severe disease in one. The convalescent cohort included six males and four females, with two Hispanic individuals, seven Caucasians, two Asians and one multiracial person. Participants got two doses of the Pfizer-BioNTech BNT162b2 vaccine (n=8) or two doses of the Moderna mRNA-1273 vaccine (n=2). Post-COVID blood samples were collected from convalescent patients a median of around 96 days after diagnosis, with a range of about 30 to 161 days. The time from the second vaccine dose to post-vaccine blood sampling had a median of 72 days and ranged from roughly 13 to 241 days. For stimulating the cultures, overlapping spike peptide pools were used, derived from SARS-CoV-2 as well as from the common cold coronaviruses HCoV-NL63, HCoV-OC43 and HCoV-229E. As controls, cultures received a CEFX viral epitope pool (the positive control), an HIV-1 Nef peptide pool (the negative control), or no peptide at all. In under twelve COVID-19 convalescent patients and a handful of infection-naive healthy vaccine recipients, researchers compared the spike-specific CD4+ TCR repertoire from before mRNA vaccination with the repertoire from after.

Beyond this particular receptor, the publication reports: The median count of SARS-CoV-2-reactive clonotypes went up from 20 to 25 after infection to around 38 after vaccination, although the change was not significant. Of the vaccine-specific clones found in convalescent patients, nearly all (304 of 307) were mono-reactive for SARS-CoV-2 spike instead of being cross-reactive with common cold coronaviruses. Relatively few convalescent patients were included in the study, and early timepoints after natural infection were not analyzed. Among the post-vaccine SARS-CoV-2-reactive clones in convalescent patients, a median 86.3% showed up only after vaccination, which suggests vaccine-specific priming.

The treatment or condition label, read with the paper, signifies: roughly 10-day PBMC culture with coronavirus spike peptide pools or control peptides (ViraFEST assay). The ViraFEST assay, used in the study, expanded antigen-specific T cells with peptide pools and then identified the expanded clonotypes through TCR sequencing. The convalescent patients' positive SARS-CoV-2 PCR tests were from March to December 2020, which was before the Alpha, Beta and Delta variants emerged in the United States. Each well held 2.1 million or so PBMCs cultured in IMDM containing roughly 5% human AB serum and 9 to 10 IU/ml IL-2, with 8.5 to 10 ug/ml peptide pools added. On days 3 and 7, half of the culture medium was replaced with fresh IL-2-containing medium. CD4+ T cells were isolated after around 11 days of culture through negative selection using the EasySep CD4+ T cell isolation kit. Ficoll-Paque Plus gradient centrifugation was used to isolate PBMCs from whole blood, and the isolated PBMCs were then either used fresh or cryopreserved at -140C. Each culture condition was generally run in triplicate wells.

Comments on this clonotype: Its cognate antigen has yet to be identified. It has no much larger one-base neighbor in the sample; base qualities were not kept.

The library was generated by PCR. DNA from cultured CD4+ T cells underwent TCR sequencing with the Oncomine TCR Beta short-read assay at the Johns Hopkins FTIC core. Genomic DNA was extracted from the cultured CD4+ T cells with the QIAamp micro DNA kit. Oncomine TCR Beta libraries made from cultured CD4+ T cells were pooled using unique dual indexes and sequenced on an Illumina iSeq 100. In the source study's methods: Non-productive sequences were removed, and CDR3s not starting with C, not ending with F or W, or shorter than 7 amino acids were discarded. The MANAFEST web application was used to identify antigen-specific clonotypes by comparing peptide-stimulated wells against reference wells and other culture wells. Positive clones required FDR below 0.05, an odds ratio above 5, and productive frequency above 0.1% in at least two of three replicate wells. A clonotype counted as cross-reactive if it showed significant expansion both in the SARS-CoV-2 spike wells and in at least one common cold coronavirus spike condition. Similarity between CDR3 sequences was evaluated in R version 3.6.1 using Levenshtein distances (stringdist) and unrooted phylogenetic trees (ape). The public reads were run again by TCRdb, first through fastp at Q25 and then through MiXCR, and only productive beta chains were kept. Entries that share a CDR3 protein sequence are merged under the most common genes and DNA. TCRdb's processing, not the authors', yielded these V and J calls. This sample lists under 15,000 distinct CDR3 sequences; roughly 46% were detected once. Jointly, the top ten make up approximately 7.6% of the sample.

The junction carries 12 bases between V and J, which are trimmed by 4 bases and 2 bases respectively. Inclusive of the bounding cysteine and phenylalanine, the CDR3 is 14 residues long. The DNA shown is the 42-base CDR3, in frame from base 1. The TCR originated in a human donor who had recovered from COVID-19. Sequenced sample: CD4+ T cells from blood, cultured in vitro. The chain is assembled from TRBV12-3 or TRBV12-4 and TRBJ2-7; the D gene cannot be resolved reliably. The CDR3 reads as follows: CASSSNLGPYEQYF. At the DNA level, the sequence is TGTGCCAGCAGTTCCAACCTTGGCCCCTACGAGCAGTACTTC.